The present TCR beta chain was sequenced within a study of graft-versus-host responses after intestinal transplantation. About this clone itself: Its antigen is as yet unknown. Other DNA sequences from this sample encode an identical CDR3 as well.

Germline V gene sequence: CDR1 MNHNS, CDR2 SASEGT. V shed 3 bases and J 4 bases; nucleotides not matched to a gene: 3. This CDR3 has 14 amino acids. Using immunoSEQ multiplex PCR, the repertoire was profiled, and TCRdb retains in-frame clones only, with some absent. Found here are tens of thousands of clones, approximately 95% of them singletons; the top ten hold approximately 0.21%. The V and J genes are TRBV6-1 and TRBJ1-2; 9 positions agree with TRBD1. The clonotype comes from a human donor who was the organ donor for an intestinal transplant. Sequencing used unstimulated CD8+ T cells sorted from spleen or lymph node cells, obtained before transplant. CDR3 region: CASSEGQGLYGYTF. The CDR3 nucleotides read TGTGCCAGCAGTGAGGGACAGGGACTCTATGGCTACACCTTC.